The 15 T cell receptor beta chains below were found in one sample sequenced in a study of blood T cell repertoires in COVID-19. Some clones are missing from TCRdb's copy, which holds only in-frame ones; the method was immunoSEQ multiplex PCR. Of around 300,000 clones in the sample, about 89% were seen once. The material sequenced was PBMCs or T cells enriched from blood (not recorded which). Receptors were obtained from a woman under 30 who had recovered from COVID-19.

The chain is built from TRBV15 and TRBJ2-1, with no clear D. This CDR3 spans 16 amino acids. V lost 4 bases, J lost 5 bases, and 18 bases lay in between. CDR1 is LNHNV and CDR2 is YYDKDF in the germline V gene (reference sequence). CDR3 loop: CATSTRLPYMNNEQFF. In DNA, the CDR3 is TGTGCCACCAGCACAAGACTCCCTTACATGAACAATGAGCAGTTCTTC.

The chain couples TRBV9 to TRBJ1-2; D is uncertain. Per germline, CDR1 SGDLS and CDR2 YYNGEE. The CDR3 spans 14 residues. The ends were cut back, 0 bases at V and 7 bases at J, with 13 bases in the middle. CDR3 sequence: CASSVDGEERGYTF. The CDR3 DNA reads as TGTGCCAGCAGCGTAGACGGGGAGGAGCGTGGCTACACCTTC.

Only one count was recorded for this clone. The rearrangement uses TRBV28 and TRBJ1-5, with a possible D match to TRBD1 (6 bases). V was trimmed by 4 bases and J by 3 bases, leaving 22 bases between them. Per germline, CDR1 MDHEN and CDR2 SYDVKM. This CDR3 is built from 18 residues. DNA for the CDR3: TGTGCCAGCAGTTCGCCCTCCGGGGGGCTTAATAACAATCAGCCCCAGCATTTT. It yields the protein CASSSPSGGLNNNQPQHF.

This clone came up once. The rearrangement links TRBV27 to TRBJ1-6, with 8 bases lining up with TRBD1. This CDR3 is built from 14 residues. Trimming took 3 bases from V and 8 from J; bases not matched to a gene: 3. Per germline, CDR1 MNHEY and CDR2 SMNVEV (reference sequence). The chain's CDR3 is CASSFGQGHSPLHF. CDR3 DNA sequence: TGTGCCAGCAGTTTTGGACAGGGCCATTCACCCCTCCACTTT.

The chain has TRBV5-1 and TRBJ1-4, with D possibly being TRBD1 (5 bases). CDR3 length: 14 amino acids. V was shortened by 4 bases and J by 8 bases, with 15 bases between the two germline ends. Germline CDR1 SGHRS, CDR2 YFSETQ. CDR3 region: CASSEGGGQEKLFF. CDR3 bases: TGCGCCAGCAGCGAAGGCGGGGGTCAGGAAAAACTGTTTTTT.

Here the CDR3 reads CASSQDDRVFYEQYF. In nucleotides, the CDR3 is TGCGCCAGCAGCCAAGATGACAGGGTCTTCTACGAGCAGTACTTC. The chain carries TRBV4-3 and TRBJ2-7; 7 bases agree with TRBD1. CDR1 and CDR2 from the germline V gene are LGHNA and YSLEER. Trimming at V came to 0 bases and at J to 3 bases, leaving 5 bases not matched to a gene. The CDR3 has 15 residues.

The chain uses TRBV19 and TRBJ2-5; TRBD2 aligns across 12 bases. The CDR3 consists of 17 residues. V shed 5 bases, J shed 4 bases, and the junction held 11 bases outside the gene matches. Germline V gives CDR1 LNHDA, CDR2 SQIVND (reference sequence). The CDR3 spells CASSRSLTSGGPETQYF. The CDR3 coding sequence is TGTGCCAGTAGTCGAAGTTTGACTAGCGGGGGTCCAGAGACCCAGTACTTC.

The chain employs TRBV28 and TRBJ2-7; 9 nucleotides line up with TRBD1. The junction had 16 bases not matched to a gene; V was cut back by 8 bases and J by 5 bases. This CDR3 spans 16 amino acids. CDR1 and CDR2 (germline): MDHEN, SYDVKM. The CDR3 region has the DNA TGTGCCAGCGTCTCCGAGAGGGACAGGGCCGACGACGAGCAGTACTTC. It specifies CASVSERDRADDEQYF.

The chain links TRBV2 to TRBJ2-1; 11 nucleotides agree with TRBD1. The V segment lost 6 bases and the J segment 3 bases; nucleotides outside the gene matches: 7. The V gene's germline CDR1 is SNHLY and CDR2 FYNNEI. The CDR3 spans 16 residues. In nucleotides, the CDR3 is TGTGCCAGCAGCCCGATGGACAGGGGGCTCTACAATGAGCAGTTCTTC. It is translated as CASSPMDRGLYNEQFF. The full variable domain, in which reference TRBV2 and TRBJ2-1 provide the parts outside the CDR3, is EPEVTQTPSHQVTQMGQEVILRCVPISNHLYFYWYRQILGQKVEFLVSFYNNEISEKSEIFDDQFSVERPDGSNFTLKIRSTKLEDSAMYFCASSPMDRGLYNEQFFGPGTRLTVL.

This clone came up a few times. CDR3 sequence reads: CASSLVGQPNTEAFF. CDR3 nucleotide sequence: TGCGCCAGCAGCTTGGTGGGACAGCCGAACACTGAAGCTTTCTTT. This chain connects TRBV5-1 to TRBJ1-1; 7 nucleotides line up with TRBD1. The germline V gene encodes CDR1 SGHRS and CDR2 YFSETQ. The V segment lost 0 bases and the J segment 1 base; nucleotides outside the gene matches: 3. This CDR3 has 15 amino acids. Looking up the rest from reference TRBV5-1 and TRBJ1-1 gives the full variable domain: KAGVTQTPRYLIKTRGQQVTLSCSPISGHRSVSWYQQTPGQGLQFLFEYFSETQRNKGNFPGRFSGRQFSNSRSEMNVSTLELGDSALYLCASSLVGQPNTEAFFGQGTRLTVV.

V gene TRBV19 combines with J gene TRBJ1-2, with D maybe TRBD1 (5 bases). Trimming removed 5 bases from V and 8 bases from J, with 15 bases in between. This CDR3 is built from 13 residues. The germline CDR1 and CDR2 sequences are LNHDA and SQIVND (reference sequence). For the CDR3, the DNA is TGTGCCAGTAGTCCCATTTCTCAGGGAGGCTACACCTTC. Its translation: CASSPISQGGYTF. Using reference TRBV19 and TRBJ1-2 for the parts outside the CDR3, the full variable domain is DGGITQSPKYLFRKEGQNVTLSCEQNLNHDAMYWYRQDPGQGLRLIYYSQIVNDFQKGDIAEGYSVSREKKESFPLTVTSAQKNPTAFYLCASSPISQGGYTFGSGTRLTVV.

The genes are TRBV5-1 and TRBJ1-4, with TRBD1 matching over 7 bases. The CDR3 has 13 residues. J was trimmed by 8 bases and V by 2 bases; bases with no gene match: 3. Germline values: CDR1 SGHRS, CDR2 YFSETQ. The CDR3 sequence: CASSFRTGEKLFF. DNA of the CDR3: TGCGCCAGCAGCTTCAGGACAGGCGAAAAACTGTTTTTT.

The V call is TRBV11-2, the J call TRBJ2-7; 7 positions agree with TRBD2. With V trimmed by 0 bases and J by 2 bases, 7 bases remained unmatched. The V gene's germline CDR1 is SGHAT and CDR2 FQNNGV. The CDR3 totals 16 residues. This chain's CDR3 is CASSLDTRGEAYEQYF. For the CDR3, the DNA is TGTGCCAGCAGCTTAGATACTCGGGGGGAAGCCTACGAGCAGTACTTC. The full variable domain, rest sourced from reference TRBV11-2 and TRBJ2-7, is EAGVAQSPRYKIIEKRQSVAFWCNPISGHATLYWYQQILGQGPKLLIQFQNNGVVDDSQLPKDRFSAERLKGVDSTLKIQPAKLEDSAVYLCASSLDTRGEAYEQYFGPGTRLTVT.

V is TRBV15 and J is TRBJ1-2; D unclear. V was cut by 3 bases and J by 0 bases, with 5 bases left in between. The CDR3 spans 13 residues. Germline CDR1 reads LNHNV; CDR2 reads YYDKDF (reference sequence). In DNA form, the CDR3 reads TGTGCCACCAGCAGCCCTTCTAACTATGGCTACACCTTC. Its protein product is CATSSPSNYGYTF.

The chain couples TRBV19 to TRBJ2-1, with 8 nucleotides matching TRBD1. CDR3 length: 15 amino acids. CDR1 is LNHDA, CDR2 SQIVND, per germline (reference sequence). Trimming removed 5 bases from V and 4 bases from J; junction bases left unmatched: 7. Here the CDR3 reads CASSPTGGAYNEQFF. The CDR3 DNA is TGTGCCAGTAGTCCAACAGGGGGAGCTTACAATGAGCAGTTCTTC. The variable domain in full, completed from reference TRBV19 and TRBJ2-1, reads DGGITQSPKYLFRKEGQNVTLSCEQNLNHDAMYWYRQDPGQGLRLIYYSQIVNDFQKGDIAEGYSVSREKKESFPLTVTSAQKNPTAFYLCASSPTGGAYNEQFFGPGTRLTVL.